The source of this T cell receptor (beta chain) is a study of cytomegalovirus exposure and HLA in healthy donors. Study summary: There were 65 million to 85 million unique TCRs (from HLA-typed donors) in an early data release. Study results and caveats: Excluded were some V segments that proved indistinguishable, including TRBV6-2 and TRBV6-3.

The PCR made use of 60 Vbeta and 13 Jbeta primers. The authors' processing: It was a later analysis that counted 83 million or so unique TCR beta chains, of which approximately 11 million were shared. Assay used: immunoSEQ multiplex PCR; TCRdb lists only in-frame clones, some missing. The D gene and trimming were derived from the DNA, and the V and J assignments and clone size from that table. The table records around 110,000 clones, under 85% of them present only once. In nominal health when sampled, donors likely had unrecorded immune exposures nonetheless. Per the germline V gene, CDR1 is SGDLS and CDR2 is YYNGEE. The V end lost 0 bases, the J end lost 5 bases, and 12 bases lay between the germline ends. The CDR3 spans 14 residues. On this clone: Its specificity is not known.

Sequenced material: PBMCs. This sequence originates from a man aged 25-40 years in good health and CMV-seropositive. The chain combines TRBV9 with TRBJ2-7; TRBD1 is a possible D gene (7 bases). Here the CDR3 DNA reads TGTGCCAGCAGCGTAGGGCCAGGGGGGCACGAGCAGTACTTC. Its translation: CASSVGPGGHEQYF.